Following are 12 T cell receptor beta chains from one sample sequenced in a study of T cells in Graves' hyperthyroidism and ophthalmopathy. There were TCR beta CDR3 regions amplified from RNA transcripts. First-round RT-PCR targeting the TCR CDR3 was performed with the HTBI primer set. TCRdb itself ran the multiplex PCR reads through MiXCR, one entry per CDR3 protein. The sample has some 570,000 distinct CDR3 sequences, more than 15% seen once. Sequences were obtained from blood. The source is a woman under 30 with Graves' ophthalmopathy.

This clonotype was counted a few times. The chain carries TRBV11-2 and TRBJ2-1; TRBD2 agrees at 8 bases. V shed 5 bases, J shed 7 bases, and the junction held 13 bases outside the gene matches. Germline CDR1 SGHAT, CDR2 FQNNGV. The CDR3 consists of 16 residues. The CDR3 region has the DNA TGTGCCAGCAGCCCCCGGGGGAGCGGGAGTGTAAATGAGCAGTTCTTC. Protein product: CASSPRGSGSVNEQFF.

This clonotype was seen many times. The chain is built from TRBV6-1 and TRBJ2-7; tentatively, D is TRBD2 (5 bases). The germline CDR1 and CDR2 sequences are MNHNS and SASEGT. V was clipped by 5 bases and J by 1 base, with 12 bases between them. The CDR3 has 14 amino acids. The CDR3 DNA sequence: TGTGCCAGCAGTTCTGACTATCTATCCTACGAGCAGTACTTC. Its translation: CASSSDYLSYEQYF.

Ten or more counts support this clonotype. V and J are TRBV5-1 and TRBJ1-1; no definite D call. Trimming cost V 5 bases and J 3 bases, with 8 bases left between them. Looked up from germline, CDR1 is SGHRS and CDR2 is YFSETQ. The CDR3 is 12 residues long. This chain's CDR3 is CASRDGDTEAFF. The CDR3 coding sequence is TGCGCCAGCAGGGACGGTGACACTGAAGCTTTCTTT.

This clonotype was observed at least ten times. The chain links TRBV5-1 to TRBJ2-3; 9 bases line up with TRBD2. Germline CDR1 and CDR2: SGHRS and YFSETQ. CDR3 size: 18 residues. V dropped 2 bases and J dropped 5; count of bases not matched to a gene: 15. The CDR3 nucleotides read TGCGCCAGCAGCTTCGGGAGCGGGGGGACCTATATTGGAGATACGCAGTATTTT. Residues: CASSFGSGGTYIGDTQYF.

This clonotype was seen at least ten times. The CDR3 is CAWSPPGIAFF. The CDR3 nucleotides are TGTGCCTGGAGCCCTCCGGGGATCGCTTTCTTT. The chain recombines TRBV30 with TRBJ1-1; unclear D gene. CDR3 size: 11 residues. Germline CDR1 GTSNPN, CDR2 SVGIG (reference sequence). Trimming shortened V by 3 bases and J by 11 bases, and 13 bases separated the two germline ends.

The rearrangement links TRBV20-1 to TRBJ2-7; D assignment may be TRBD1 or TRBD2 (5 bases each). CDR3 length equals 14 residues. Germline V gene lookup returns CDR1 DFQATT and CDR2 SNEGSKA (reference sequence). The ends were cut back, 6 bases at V and 0 bases at J, with 15 bases in the middle. CDR3 in amino acids: CSAPQGVPSYEQYF. CDR3 DNA: TGCAGTGCCCCCCAGGGAGTTCCCTCCTACGAGCAGTACTTC.

Only a few counts were recorded for this clonotype. The chain links TRBV6-5 to TRBJ2-7; 8 bases are shared with TRBD2. Germline CDR1 reads MNHEY; CDR2 reads SVGAGI. The CDR3 length is 18 residues. The ends lost 0 bases at V and 3 bases at J; junction bases unmatched: 13. The CDR3 protein is CASSYSWQAYGGDYEQYF. As DNA, the CDR3 is TGTGCCAGCAGTTACTCGTGGCAGGCGTACGGGGGGGACTACGAGCAGTACTTC.

This clonotype was detected only a few times. The genes are TRBV20-1 and TRBJ1-1; possibly TRBD1 for D (5 bases). Trimming pared 5 bases from V and 0 bases from J, leaving 19 bases between. CDR3 length: 16 residues. The germline CDR1 and CDR2 sequences are DFQATT and SNEGSKA (reference sequence). CDR3 sequence: CSAGGRQTSMNTEAFF. For the CDR3, the DNA is TGCAGTGCTGGAGGACGACAGACAAGCATGAACACTGAAGCTTTCTTT.

At least ten counts were recorded for this clonotype. The V call is TRBV20-1, the J call TRBJ1-1; D perhaps matches TRBD1 (6 bases). The CDR3 length is 15 residues. V was shortened by 1 base and J by 3 bases, with 15 bases between the two germline ends. CDR1 and CDR2 from the germline V gene are DFQATT and SNEGSKA (reference sequence). The CDR3 DNA reads as TGCAGTGCTAGAGCGCAAGGGGGACCGGACACTGAAGCTTTCTTT. Translating gives CSARAQGGPDTEAFF.

This clonotype was seen only a few times. This chain connects TRBV20-1 to TRBJ1-1, with D uncertain. The CDR3 length is 15 residues. V lost 6 bases, J lost 2 bases, and 19 bases lay in between. Germline CDR1 and CDR2: DFQATT and SNEGSKA (reference sequence). CDR3 bases: TGCAGTGCCCGAGGCCAGCCCATATTAAACACTGAAGCTTTCTTT. As protein: CSARGQPILNTEAFF.

In this sample, this clonotype turned up a few times. CDR3 DNA: TGTGCCAGCAGCTTAGAGGCAGGGCCGGGGCCGACCGGGGAGCTGTTTTTT. Protein product: CASSLEAGPGPTGELFF. V is TRBV7-2 and J is TRBJ2-2; D assignment may be TRBD1 or TRBD2 (5 bases each). Germline V gene data show CDR1 as SGHTA and CDR2 as FQGNSA. The ends were cut back, 1 base at V and 5 bases at J, with 17 bases in the middle. The CDR3 totals 17 residues.

There are a few counts of this clonotype. This chain joins TRBV24-1 and TRBJ2-2; perhaps TRBD2 as D (5 bases). The CDR3 runs to 17 residues. Trimming left V 1 base short and J 4 bases short, with 15 bases between. Germline V lookup: CDR1 KGHDR, CDR2 SFDVKD. The CDR3 DNA reads TGTGCCACCAGTGATTTAGGAGGCGCCCGGCGCACCGGGGAGCTGTTTTTT. Amino acid sequence: CATSDLGGARRTGELFF.